This note documents a single TCR beta chain sequence. The source of the sample is a study of blood T cell repertoires in COVID-19. Overall study: PBMCs, B-cell-depleted T cells, or T cells provided the cDNA or gDNA that made up the material.

Sequenced by immunoSEQ multiplex PCR; TCRdb stores in-frame clones only, minus some. The table has roughly 150,000 clones, around 81% seen once. V was pared by 0 bases and J by 5 bases, with 2 bases of the junction left unmatched. Germline CDR1 reads MNHNY; CDR2 reads SVGAGI (reference sequence). The CDR3 totals 14 residues. The chain combines TRBV6-6 with TRBJ1-2; 8 bases are shared with TRBD1. The sample taken for sequencing was peripheral blood. This receptor was obtained from a man between 65 and 79 years old who had recovered from COVID-19. The CDR3 sequence: CASSYSGQDYGYTF. Here the CDR3 DNA reads TGTGCCAGCAGTTACTCGGGACAGGATTATGGCTACACCTTC.